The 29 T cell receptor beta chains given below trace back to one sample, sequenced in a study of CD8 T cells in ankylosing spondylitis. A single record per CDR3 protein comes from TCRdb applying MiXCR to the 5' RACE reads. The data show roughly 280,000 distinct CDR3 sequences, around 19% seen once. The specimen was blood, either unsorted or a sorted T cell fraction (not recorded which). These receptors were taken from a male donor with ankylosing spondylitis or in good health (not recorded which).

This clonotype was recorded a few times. The CDR3 loop is CASSFGGEDQPQHF. CDR3 nucleotide sequence: TGTGCCAGCAGTTTTGGAGGAGAAGATCAGCCCCAGCATTTT. V gene TRBV12-3 or TRBV12-4 combines with J gene TRBJ1-5; D uncertain. V was trimmed by 3 bases and J by 5 bases, leaving 11 bases between them. The CDR3 is 14 amino acids.

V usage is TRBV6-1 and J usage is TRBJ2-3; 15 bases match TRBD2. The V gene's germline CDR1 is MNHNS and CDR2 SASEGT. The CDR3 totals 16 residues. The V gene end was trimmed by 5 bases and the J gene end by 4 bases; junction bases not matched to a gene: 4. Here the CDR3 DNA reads TGTGCCAGCAGTCTAGGGACTAGCGGGAGGTCAGATACGCAGTATTTT. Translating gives CASSLGTSGRSDTQYF.

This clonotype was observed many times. This CDR3 reads CASSRFYEQYV. The CDR3 DNA sequence: TGTGCCAGCAGTCGATTCTACGAGCAGTACGTC. This chain connects TRBV27 to TRBJ2-7; D ambiguous. The CDR3 consists of 11 residues. V was clipped by 5 bases and J by 3 bases, with 5 bases between them. Germline V lookup: CDR1 MNHEY, CDR2 SMNVEV (reference sequence).

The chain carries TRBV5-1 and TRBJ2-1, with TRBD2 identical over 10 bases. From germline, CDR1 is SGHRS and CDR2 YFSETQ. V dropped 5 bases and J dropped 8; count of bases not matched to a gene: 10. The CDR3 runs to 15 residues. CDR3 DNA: TGCGCCAGCAGGGAAACTAGCGGGACCCCTCATGAGCAGTTCTTC. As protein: CASRETSGTPHEQFF.

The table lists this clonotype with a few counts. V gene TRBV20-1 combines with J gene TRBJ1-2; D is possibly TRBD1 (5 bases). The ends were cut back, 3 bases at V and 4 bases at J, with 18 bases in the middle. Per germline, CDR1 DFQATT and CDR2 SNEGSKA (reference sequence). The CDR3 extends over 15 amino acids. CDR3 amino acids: CSARTDSINTYGYTF. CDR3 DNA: TGCAGTGCTAGGACTGACAGCATAAATACCTATGGCTACACCTTC.

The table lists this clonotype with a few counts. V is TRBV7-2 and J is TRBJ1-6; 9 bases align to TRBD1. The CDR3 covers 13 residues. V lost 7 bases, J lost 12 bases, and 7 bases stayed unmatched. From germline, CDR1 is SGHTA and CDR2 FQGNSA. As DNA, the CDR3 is TGTGCCAGCACCGTGGGACAGGGACTACCCCTCCACTTT. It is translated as CASTVGQGLPLHF.

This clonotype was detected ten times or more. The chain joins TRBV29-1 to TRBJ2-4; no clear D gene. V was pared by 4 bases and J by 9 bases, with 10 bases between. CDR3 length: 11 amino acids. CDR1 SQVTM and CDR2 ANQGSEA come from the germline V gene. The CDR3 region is CSVADEAIQYF. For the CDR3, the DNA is TGCAGCGTTGCTGACGAGGCCATTCAGTACTTC.

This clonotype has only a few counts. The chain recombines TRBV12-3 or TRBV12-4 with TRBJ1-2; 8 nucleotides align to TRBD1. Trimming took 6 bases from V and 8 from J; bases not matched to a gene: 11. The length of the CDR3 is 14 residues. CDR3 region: CASRSADRGWGYTF. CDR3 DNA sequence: TGTGCCAGCAGGTCAGCTGACAGGGGATGGGGCTACACCTTC.

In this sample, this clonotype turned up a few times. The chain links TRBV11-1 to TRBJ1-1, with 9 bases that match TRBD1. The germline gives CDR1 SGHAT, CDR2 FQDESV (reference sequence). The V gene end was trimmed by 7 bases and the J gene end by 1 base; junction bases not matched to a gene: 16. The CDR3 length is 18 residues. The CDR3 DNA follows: TGTGCCAGCACCACGCTAACAGGGGGCGAGAAGGGGAACACTGAAGCTTTCTTT. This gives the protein CASTTLTGGEKGNTEAFF.

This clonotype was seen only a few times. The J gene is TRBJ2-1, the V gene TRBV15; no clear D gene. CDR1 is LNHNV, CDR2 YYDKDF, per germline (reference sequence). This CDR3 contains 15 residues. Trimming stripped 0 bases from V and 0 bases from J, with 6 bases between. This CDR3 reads CATSRDQSSYNEQFF. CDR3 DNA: TGTGCCACCAGCAGAGACCAGAGCTCCTACAATGAGCAGTTCTTC.

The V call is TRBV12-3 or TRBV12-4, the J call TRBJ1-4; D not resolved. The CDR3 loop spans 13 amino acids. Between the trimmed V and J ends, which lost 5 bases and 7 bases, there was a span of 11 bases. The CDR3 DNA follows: TGTGCCAGCAGTCCGCAGAGGGTTGAAAAACTGTTTTTT. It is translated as CASSPQRVEKLFF.

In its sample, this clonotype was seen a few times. The CDR3 region is CSARDQARAYNEQFF. CDR3 nucleotide sequence: TGCAGTGCTAGAGATCAGGCCCGTGCCTACAATGAGCAGTTCTTC. V gene TRBV20-1 combines with J gene TRBJ2-1; the D is unclear. The germline V gene encodes CDR1 DFQATT and CDR2 SNEGSKA (reference sequence). Trimming took off 0 bases at V and 2 bases at J, with 11 bases between the two ends. This CDR3 is built from 15 residues.

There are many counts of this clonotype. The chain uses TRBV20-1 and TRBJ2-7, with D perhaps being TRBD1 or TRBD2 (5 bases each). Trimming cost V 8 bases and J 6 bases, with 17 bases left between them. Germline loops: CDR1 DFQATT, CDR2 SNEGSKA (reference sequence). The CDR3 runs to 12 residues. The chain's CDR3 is CSTGANPSEQYV. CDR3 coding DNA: TGCAGTACCGGGGCCAATCCCTCCGAGCAGTACGTC.

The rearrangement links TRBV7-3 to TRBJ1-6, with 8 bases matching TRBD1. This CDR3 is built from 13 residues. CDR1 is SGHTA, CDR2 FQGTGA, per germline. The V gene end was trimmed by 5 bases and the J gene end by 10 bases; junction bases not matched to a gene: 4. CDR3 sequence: CASSPDRDSPLHF. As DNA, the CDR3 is TGTGCCAGCAGCCCGGACAGGGACTCACCCCTCCACTTT. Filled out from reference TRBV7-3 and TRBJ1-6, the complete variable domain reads GAGVSQTPSNKVTEKGKYVELRCDPISGHTALYWYRQSLGQGPEFLIYFQGTGAADDSGLPNDRFFAVRPEGSVSTLKIQRTERGDSAVYLCASSPDRDSPLHFGNGTRLTVT.

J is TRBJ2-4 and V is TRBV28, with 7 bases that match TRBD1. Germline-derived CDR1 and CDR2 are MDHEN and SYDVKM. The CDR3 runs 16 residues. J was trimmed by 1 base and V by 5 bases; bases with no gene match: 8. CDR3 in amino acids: CASSLTGSVAKNIQYF. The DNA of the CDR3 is TGTGCCAGCAGTCTGACAGGGTCAGTGGCCAAAAACATTCAGTACTTC.

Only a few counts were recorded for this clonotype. CDR3: CSALFGFSNQPQHF. In DNA, the CDR3 is TGCAGCGCCCTGTTCGGTTTTTCGAATCAGCCCCAGCATTTT. The V call is TRBV29-1, the J call TRBJ1-5; D gene unclear. Germline V gene lookup returns CDR1 SQVTM and CDR2 ANQGSEA. Trimming took off 7 bases at V and 4 bases at J, with 17 bases between the two ends. The CDR3 sequence is 14 residues long.

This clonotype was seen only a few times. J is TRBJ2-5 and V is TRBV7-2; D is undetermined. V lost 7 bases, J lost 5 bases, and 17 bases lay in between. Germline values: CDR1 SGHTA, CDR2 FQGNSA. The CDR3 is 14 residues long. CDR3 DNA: TGTGCCAGCACGACTCAGGCTTTTGGCGAGACCCAGTACTTC. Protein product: CASTTQAFGETQYF. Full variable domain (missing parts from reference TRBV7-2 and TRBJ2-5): GAGVSQSPSNKVTEKGKDVELRCDPISGHTALYWYRQSLGQGLEFLIYFQGNSAPDKSGLPSDRFSAERTGGSVSTLTIQRTQQEDSAVYLCASTTQAFGETQYFGPGTRLLVL.

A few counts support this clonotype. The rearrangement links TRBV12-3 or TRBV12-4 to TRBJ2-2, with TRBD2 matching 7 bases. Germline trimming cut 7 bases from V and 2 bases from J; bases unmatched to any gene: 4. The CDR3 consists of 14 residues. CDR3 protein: CASMSGINTGELFF. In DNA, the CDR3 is TGTGCCAGCATGAGCGGGATTAACACCGGGGAGCTGTTTTTT.

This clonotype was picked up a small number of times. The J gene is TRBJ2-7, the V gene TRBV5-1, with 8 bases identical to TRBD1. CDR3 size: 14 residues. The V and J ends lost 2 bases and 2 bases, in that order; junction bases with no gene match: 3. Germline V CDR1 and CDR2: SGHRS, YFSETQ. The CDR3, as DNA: TGCGCCAGCAGCTTACAGGGGGGTCCCTACGAGCAGTACGTC. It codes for CASSLQGGPYEQYV.

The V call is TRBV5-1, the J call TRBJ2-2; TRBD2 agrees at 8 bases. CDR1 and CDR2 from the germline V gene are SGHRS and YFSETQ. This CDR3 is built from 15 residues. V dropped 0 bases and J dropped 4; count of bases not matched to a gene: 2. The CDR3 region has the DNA TGCGCCAGCAGCTTGGGCACTAGCGGCACCGGGGAGCTGTTTTTT. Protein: CASSLGTSGTGELFF.

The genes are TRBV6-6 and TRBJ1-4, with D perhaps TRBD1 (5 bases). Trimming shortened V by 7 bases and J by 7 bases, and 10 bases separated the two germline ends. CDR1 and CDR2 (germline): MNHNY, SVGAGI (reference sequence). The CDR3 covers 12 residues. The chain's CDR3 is CASTQGGEKLFF. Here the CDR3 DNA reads TGTGCCAGCACGCAGGGAGGTGAAAAACTGTTTTTT.

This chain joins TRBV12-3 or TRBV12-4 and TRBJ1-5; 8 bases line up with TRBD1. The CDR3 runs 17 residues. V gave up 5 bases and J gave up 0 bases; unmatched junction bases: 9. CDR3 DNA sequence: TGTGCCAGCAGTCTGGGGACAGGCCGCTATAGCAATCAGCCCCAGCATTTT. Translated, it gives CASSLGTGRYSNQPQHF.

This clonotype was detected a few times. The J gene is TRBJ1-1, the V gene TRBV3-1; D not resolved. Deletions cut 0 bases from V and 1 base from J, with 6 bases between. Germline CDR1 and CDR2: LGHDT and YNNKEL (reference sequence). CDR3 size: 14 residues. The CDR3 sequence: CASSQDSRNTEAFF. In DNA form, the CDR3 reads TGTGCCAGCAGCCAAGATTCCAGGAACACTGAAGCTTTCTTT.

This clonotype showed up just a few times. The CDR3 reads CASSSSWAQISNQPQHF. In DNA, the CDR3 is TGTGCCAGCAGCTCCAGTTGGGCCCAGATTAGCAATCAGCCCCAGCATTTT. The gene calls are TRBV7-8 and TRBJ1-5, with D unclear. CDR1 and CDR2 (germline): SGHVS, FQNEAQ. This CDR3 is built from 17 residues. The ends were cut back, 4 bases at V and 0 bases at J, with 16 bases in the middle.

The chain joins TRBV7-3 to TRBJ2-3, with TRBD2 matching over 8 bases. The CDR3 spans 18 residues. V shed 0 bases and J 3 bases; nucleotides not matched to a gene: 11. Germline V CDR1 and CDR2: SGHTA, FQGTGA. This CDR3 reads CASSLTPGGGRGTDTQYF. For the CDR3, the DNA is TGTGCCAGCAGCTTAACTCCCGGCGGGGGGAGAGGGACAGATACGCAGTATTTT.

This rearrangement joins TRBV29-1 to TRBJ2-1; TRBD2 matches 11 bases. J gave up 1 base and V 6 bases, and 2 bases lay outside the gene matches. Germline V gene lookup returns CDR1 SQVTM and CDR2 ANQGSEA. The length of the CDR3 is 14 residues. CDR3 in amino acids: CSVRLAGSYNEQFF. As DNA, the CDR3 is TGCAGCGTACGACTAGCGGGGTCCTACAATGAGCAGTTCTTC.

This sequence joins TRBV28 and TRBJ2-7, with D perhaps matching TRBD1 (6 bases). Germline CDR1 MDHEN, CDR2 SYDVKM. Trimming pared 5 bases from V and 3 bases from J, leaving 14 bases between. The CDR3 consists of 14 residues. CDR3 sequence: CASSSRDTLYEQYV. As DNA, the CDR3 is TGTGCCAGCAGTAGCCGGGACACCCTCTACGAGCAGTACGTC.

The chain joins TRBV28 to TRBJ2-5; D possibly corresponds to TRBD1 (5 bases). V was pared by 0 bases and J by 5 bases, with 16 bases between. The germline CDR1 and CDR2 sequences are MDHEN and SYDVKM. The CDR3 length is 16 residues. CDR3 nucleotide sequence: TGTGCCAGCAGTTTATGGAGGCAGGGTTCAGGGGAGACCCAGTACTTC. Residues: CASSLWRQGSGETQYF. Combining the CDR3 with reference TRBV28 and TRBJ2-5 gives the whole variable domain DVKVTQSSRYLVKRTGEKVFLECVQDMDHENMFWYRQDPGLGLRLIYFSYDVKMKEKGDIPEGYSVSREKKERFSLILESASTNQTSMYLCASSLWRQGSGETQYFGPGTRLLVL.

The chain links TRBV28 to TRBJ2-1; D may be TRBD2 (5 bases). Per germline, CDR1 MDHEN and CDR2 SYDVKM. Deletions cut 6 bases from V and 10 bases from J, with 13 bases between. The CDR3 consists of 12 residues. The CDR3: CASSSLRAEQFF. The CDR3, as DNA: TGTGCCAGCAGCTCCCTGAGGGCGGAGCAGTTCTTC.